The following is a TCR beta chain sequence with its context. This sample was included in a study of T cell responses to AZD1222 COVID-19 vaccine. For the study at large: Second doses that came at about 4 or about 12 weeks were put together.

Profiled with immunoSEQ multiplex PCR; TCRdb holds only in-frame clones, not every one. The sample lists just over 150,000 clones; approximately 90% were seen once. The CDR3 runs to 16 residues. Germline V lookup: CDR1 SGHKS, CDR2 YYEKEE (reference sequence). V lost 0 bases to trimming and J lost 0 bases, with 13 bases between them. Material: peripheral blood, obtained on day 0 of AZD1222 vaccination. The clonotype comes from an adult in good health. The chain combines TRBV5-5 with TRBJ2-7; D uncertain. CDR3 protein: CASSLVRAPSSYEQYF. CDR3 bases: TGTGCCAGCAGCTTGGTTCGAGCGCCAAGCTCCTACGAGCAGTACTTC.